This T cell receptor beta chain derives from a study of shared clonotypes between healthy human individuals. On this clone: The antigen is unknown.

Original handling: Filtering was not the same, since immunoSEQ gave junction-only sequences without quality scores. Assay used: immunoSEQ multiplex PCR; TCRdb lists only in-frame clones, some missing. V and J calls and clone size follow that table, whereas D and trimming were derived from the DNA. The sample contains fewer than 1 million clones, 90% to 97% of which appear only once. Selected positively for CCR7 and CD45RO-negative, naive CD8 cells excluded terminally differentiated effector memory CD45RA+ cells. General study points: Larger richness was generally estimated for naive than memory subsets. Clonotype sharing among donors, it was expected, would be affected by sequencing depth.

V was cut by 7 bases and J by 4 bases, with 10 bases left in between. CDR1 and CDR2 from the germline V gene are MNHNY and SVGAGI (reference sequence). The CDR3 sequence is 12 residues long. The V call is TRBV6-6, the J call TRBJ1-1, with D hard to call. Sequencing used naive CD8+ T cells sorted from blood. The clonotype was recovered from a man younger than 40 in good health. This chain's CDR3 is CASTEMITEAFF. As DNA, the CDR3 is TGTGCCAGCACCGAGATGATCACTGAAGCTTTCTTT.